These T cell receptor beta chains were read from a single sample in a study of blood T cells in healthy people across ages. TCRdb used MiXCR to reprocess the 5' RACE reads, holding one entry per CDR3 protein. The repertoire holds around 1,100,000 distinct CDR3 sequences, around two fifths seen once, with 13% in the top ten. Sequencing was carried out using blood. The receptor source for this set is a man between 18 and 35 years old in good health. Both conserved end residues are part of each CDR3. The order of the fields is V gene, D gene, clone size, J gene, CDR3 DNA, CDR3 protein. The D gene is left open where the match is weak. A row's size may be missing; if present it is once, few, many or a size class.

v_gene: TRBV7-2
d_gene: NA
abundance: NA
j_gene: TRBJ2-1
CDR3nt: TGTGCCAGCAGCTTACAGCTTCAGAATGAGCAGTTCTTC
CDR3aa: CASSLQLQNEQFF

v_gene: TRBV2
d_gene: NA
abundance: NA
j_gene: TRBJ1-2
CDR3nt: TGTGCCAGCAGTGATACGGGGCCTTATGGCTACACCTTC
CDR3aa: CASSDTGPYGYTF

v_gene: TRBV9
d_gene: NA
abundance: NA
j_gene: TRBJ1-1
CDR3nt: TGTGCCAGCAGCGAAAAGGGACGGCAGAACACTGAAGCTTTCTTT
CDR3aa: CASSEKGRQNTEAFF

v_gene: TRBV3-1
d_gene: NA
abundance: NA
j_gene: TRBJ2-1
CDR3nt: TGTGCCAGCAGCCAACCGGGACGAATCTCCTACAATGAGCAGTTCTTC
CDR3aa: CASSQPGRISYNEQFF

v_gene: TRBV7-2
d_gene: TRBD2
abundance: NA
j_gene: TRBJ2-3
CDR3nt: TGTGCCAGCAGCTTAGAAATAGCGGGGGGTACAGATACGCAGTATTTT
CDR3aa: CASSLEIAGGTDTQYF

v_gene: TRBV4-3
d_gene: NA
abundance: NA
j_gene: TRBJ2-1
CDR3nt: TGCGCCAGCAGCAGTACAGCGGGTGAGCAGTTCTTC
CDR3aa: CASSSTAGEQFF

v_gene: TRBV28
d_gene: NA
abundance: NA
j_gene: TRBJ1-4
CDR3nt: TGTGCCAGCAGTTTCCCGACAGAAGCTAATGAAAAACTGTTTTTT
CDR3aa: CASSFPTEANEKLFF

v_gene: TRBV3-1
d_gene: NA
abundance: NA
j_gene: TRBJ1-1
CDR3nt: TGTGCCAGCAGCCAAGCCCTCCGTGATGGGACTGAAGCTTTCTTT
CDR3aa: CASSQALRDGTEAFF

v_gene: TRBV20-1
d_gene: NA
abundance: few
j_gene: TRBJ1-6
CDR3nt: TGCAGTGCTAGAGAGGGCAGGGGAAGAAATTCACCCCTCCACTTT
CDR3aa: CSAREGRGRNSPLHF

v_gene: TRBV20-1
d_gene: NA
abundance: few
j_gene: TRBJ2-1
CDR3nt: TGCAGTGCTAGGCGGGGATCAGATGAGCAGTTCTTC
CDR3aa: CSARRGSDEQFF

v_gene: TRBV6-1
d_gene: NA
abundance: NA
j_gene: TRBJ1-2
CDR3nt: TGTGCCAGCAGCAGGGACACCTACGAAAACTATGGCTACACCTTC
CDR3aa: CASSRDTYENYGYTF

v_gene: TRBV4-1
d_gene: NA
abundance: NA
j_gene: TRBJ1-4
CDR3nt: TGCGCCAGCAGCGGAAATCTGGGAGGTAATTATGAAAAACTGTTTTTT
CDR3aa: CASSGNLGGNYEKLFF

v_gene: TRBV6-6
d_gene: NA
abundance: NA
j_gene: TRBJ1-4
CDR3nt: TGTGCCAGCAGTTACCCCCAGGGTGGGGGGGAAAAACTGTTTTTT
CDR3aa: CASSYPQGGGEKLFF

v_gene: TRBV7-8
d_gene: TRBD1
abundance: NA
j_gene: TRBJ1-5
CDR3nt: TGTGCCAGCAGCCCGCTTGGACAGGCCCCTAATCAGCCCCAGCATTTT
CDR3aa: CASSPLGQAPNQPQHF

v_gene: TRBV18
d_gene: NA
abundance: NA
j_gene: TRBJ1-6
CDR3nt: TGTGCCAGCTCACCACAGGGTGTTGATTCACCCCTCCACTTT
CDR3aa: CASSPQGVDSPLHF

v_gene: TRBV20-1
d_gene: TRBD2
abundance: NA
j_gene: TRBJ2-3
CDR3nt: TGCAGTGCTACCTTGAGCGGGGACGGACTCACAGATACGCAGTATTTT
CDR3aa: CSATLSGDGLTDTQYF

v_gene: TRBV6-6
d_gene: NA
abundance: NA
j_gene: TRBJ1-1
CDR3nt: TGTGCCAGCACCTCCGGGAATCAGGGGAAACACACTGAAGCTTTCTTT
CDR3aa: CASTSGNQGKHTEAFF

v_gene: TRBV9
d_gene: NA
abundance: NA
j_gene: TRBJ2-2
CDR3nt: TGTGCCAGCAGCGCATCAGCCGGGGAGCTGTTTTTT
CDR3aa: CASSASAGELFF

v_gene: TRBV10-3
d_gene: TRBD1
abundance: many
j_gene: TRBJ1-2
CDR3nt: TGTGCCATCAGTGAAAACAGGGGGGACTATGGCTACACCTTC
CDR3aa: CAISENRGDYGYTF

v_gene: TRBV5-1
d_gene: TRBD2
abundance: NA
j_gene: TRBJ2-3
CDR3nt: TGCGCCAGCAGCTCCGACGGGGGTAGCGGGCGGATTAAACAGTATTTT
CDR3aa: CASSSDGGSGRIKQYF

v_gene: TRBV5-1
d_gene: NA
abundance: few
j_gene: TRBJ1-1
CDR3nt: TGCGCCAGCAGCCCCAGGGGTCCGATGAACACTGAAGCTTTCTTT
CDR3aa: CASSPRGPMNTEAFF

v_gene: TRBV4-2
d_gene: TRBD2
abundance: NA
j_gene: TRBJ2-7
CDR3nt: TGTGCCAGCAGCCAAGTAGCGGGGGACATACCTTACGAGCAGTACTTC
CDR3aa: CASSQVAGDIPYEQYF

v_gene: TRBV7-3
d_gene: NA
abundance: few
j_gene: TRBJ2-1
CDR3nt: TGTGCCAGCAGCTTAAAGGGCAGGGTTGCCTTCGGTGAGCAGTTCTTC
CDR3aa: CASSLKGRVAFGEQFF

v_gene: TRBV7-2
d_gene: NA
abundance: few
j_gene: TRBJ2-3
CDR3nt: TGTGCCAGCAGCCCCGCCTGGGTTAGCACAGATACGCAGTATTTT
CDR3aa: CASSPAWVSTDTQYF

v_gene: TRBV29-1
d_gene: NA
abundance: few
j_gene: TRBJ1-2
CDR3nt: TGCAGCGTCCGCAAAGGGACGGAAGTCTATGGCTACACCTTC
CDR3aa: CSVRKGTEVYGYTF

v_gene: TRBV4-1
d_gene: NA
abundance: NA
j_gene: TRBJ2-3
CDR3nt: TGCGCCAACAGCCAAGATTACACTGCTACAGATACGCAGTATTTT
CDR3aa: CANSQDYTATDTQYF

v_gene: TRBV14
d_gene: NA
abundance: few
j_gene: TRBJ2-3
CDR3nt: TGTGCCAGCAGCCAAGATCTACAGGACACAGATACGCAGTATTTT
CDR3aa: CASSQDLQDTDTQYF

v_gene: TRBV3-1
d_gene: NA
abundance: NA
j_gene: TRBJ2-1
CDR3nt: TGTGCCAGCAGCCAAGGGGCCAAGTCCTACAATGAGCAGTTCTTC
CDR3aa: CASSQGAKSYNEQFF

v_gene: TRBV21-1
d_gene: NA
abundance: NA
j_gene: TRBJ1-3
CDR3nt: TGTGCCAGCAGCAAAGCGCGCCAACGGAGTGGAAACACCATATATTTT
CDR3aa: CASSKARQRSGNTIYF

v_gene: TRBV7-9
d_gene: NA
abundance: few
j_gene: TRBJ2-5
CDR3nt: TGTGCCAGCAGCCCCATTGCGCAGGGGCGGGAGACCCAGTACTTC
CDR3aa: CASSPIAQGRETQYF

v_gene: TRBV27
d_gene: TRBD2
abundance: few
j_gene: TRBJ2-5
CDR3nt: TGTGCCAGCAGTTTTCGGGAGGGGAGAGAGACCCAGTACTTC
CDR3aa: CASSFREGRETQYF

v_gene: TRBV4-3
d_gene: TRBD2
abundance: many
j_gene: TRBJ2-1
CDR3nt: TGCGCCAGCAGCCAAGACGGGACTAGCCCGTACAATGAGCAGTTCTTC
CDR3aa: CASSQDGTSPYNEQFF

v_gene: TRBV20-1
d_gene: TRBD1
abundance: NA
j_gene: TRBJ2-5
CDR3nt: TGCAGTGCTAGTCGGACTGGGACAGCCCAAGAGACCCAGTACTTC
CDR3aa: CSASRTGTAQETQYF